One T cell receptor (beta chain) is described in this entry. Trimming removed 5 bases from V and 6 bases from J; junction bases left unmatched: 11. Per the germline V gene, CDR1 is LNHDA and CDR2 is SQIVND (reference sequence). The CDR3 covers 15 residues. Method: immunoSEQ multiplex PCR; TCRdb's copy keeps in-frame clones and lacks some. The sample shows approximately 190,000 clones, roughly 90% of them seen only once. The data derive from a study of blood T cell repertoires in COVID-19. Study-wide background: Material from acute and convalescent COVID-19 was sourced from the United States, Italy and Spain.

The sample was peripheral blood. This chain uses TRBV19 with TRBJ2-7; 9 bases line up with TRBD2. This receptor was taken from a woman between 40 and 50 years old who had recovered from COVID-19. CDR3 nucleotide sequence: TGTGCCAGTAGTGCAAACCTAGCGGGACCGGGCGAGCAGTACTTC. Amino acids: CASSANLAGPGEQYF.